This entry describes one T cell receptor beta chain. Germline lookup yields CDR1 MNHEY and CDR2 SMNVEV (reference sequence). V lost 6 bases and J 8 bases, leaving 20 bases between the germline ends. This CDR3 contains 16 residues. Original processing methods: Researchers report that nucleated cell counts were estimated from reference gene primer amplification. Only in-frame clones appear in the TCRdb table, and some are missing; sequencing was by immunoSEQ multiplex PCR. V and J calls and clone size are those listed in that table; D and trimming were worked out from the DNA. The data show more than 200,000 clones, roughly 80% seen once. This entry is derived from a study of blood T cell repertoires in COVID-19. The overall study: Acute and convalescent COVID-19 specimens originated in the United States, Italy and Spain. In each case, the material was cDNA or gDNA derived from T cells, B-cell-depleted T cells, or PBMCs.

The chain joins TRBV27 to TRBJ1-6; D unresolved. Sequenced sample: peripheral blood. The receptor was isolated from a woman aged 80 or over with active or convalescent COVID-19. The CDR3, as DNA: TGTGCCAGCAGCCAAGCGGTCCCCGTGGGTTATTCACCCCTCCACTTT. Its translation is CASSQAVPVGYSPLHF.